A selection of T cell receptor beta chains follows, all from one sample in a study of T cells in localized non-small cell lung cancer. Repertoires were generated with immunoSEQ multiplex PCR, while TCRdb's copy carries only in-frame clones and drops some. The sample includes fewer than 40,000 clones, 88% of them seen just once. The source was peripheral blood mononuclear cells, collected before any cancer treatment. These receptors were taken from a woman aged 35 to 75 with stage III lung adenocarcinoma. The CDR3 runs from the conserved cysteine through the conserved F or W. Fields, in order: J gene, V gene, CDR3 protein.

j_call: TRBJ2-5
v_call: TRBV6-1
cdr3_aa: CASSGLAGLQETQYF

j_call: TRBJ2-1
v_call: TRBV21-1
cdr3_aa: CASSKGPRAIDNEQFF

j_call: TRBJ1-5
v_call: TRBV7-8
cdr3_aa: CASSQDSNQPQHF

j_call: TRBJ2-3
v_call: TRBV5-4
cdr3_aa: CASSLPGTSTDTQYF

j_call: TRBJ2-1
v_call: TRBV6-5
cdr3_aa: CASSKPGTGDEQFF

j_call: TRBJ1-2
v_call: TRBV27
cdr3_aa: CASSFLGGYGYTF

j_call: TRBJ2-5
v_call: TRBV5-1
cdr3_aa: CASSLETGAETQYF

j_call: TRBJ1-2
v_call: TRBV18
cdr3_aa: CASSPSIGTAEDGYTF

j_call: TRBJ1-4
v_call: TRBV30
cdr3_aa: CAWSYGATNEKLFF

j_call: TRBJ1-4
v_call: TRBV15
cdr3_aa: CATSRGGSSEKLFF

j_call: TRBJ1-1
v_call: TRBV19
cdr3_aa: CASRRANTEAFF

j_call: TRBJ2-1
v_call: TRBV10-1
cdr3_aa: CASSEGNEQFF

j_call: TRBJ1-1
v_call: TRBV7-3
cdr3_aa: CASSLTLRGEAFF

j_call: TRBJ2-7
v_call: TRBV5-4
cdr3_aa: CASSFMQGDHEQYF

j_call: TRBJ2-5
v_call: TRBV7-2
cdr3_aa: CASSPGLGVGETQYF

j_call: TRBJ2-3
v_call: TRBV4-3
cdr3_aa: CASSQGGQGADTQYF

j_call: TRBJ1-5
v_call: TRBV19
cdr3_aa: CASSMGTGRGQPQHF

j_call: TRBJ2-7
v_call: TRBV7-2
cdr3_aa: CASSLVRGLYEQYF

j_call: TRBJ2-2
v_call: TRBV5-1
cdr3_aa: CAPRTPHFTGELFF

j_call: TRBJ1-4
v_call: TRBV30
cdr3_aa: CAWSTGTSNEKLFF

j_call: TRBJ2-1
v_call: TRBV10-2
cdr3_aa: CASSLGLLDEQFF

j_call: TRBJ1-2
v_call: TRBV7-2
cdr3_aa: CASSLGGYGYTF

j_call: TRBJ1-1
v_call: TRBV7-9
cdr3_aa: CASSRTGGTSNTEAFF